A single sample gave rise to the 32 T cell receptor beta chains below, sequenced in a study of T cells in tumors after PD-1 blockade. The data were produced by immunoSEQ multiplex PCR, yet TCRdb's version contains in-frame clones alone and is incomplete. The sample shows 45,000 to 60,000 clones, roughly three quarters of them seen only once. The source was PBMCs, collected before anti-PD-1 therapy. These receptors were obtained from a human donor with advanced basal cell or squamous cell carcinoma (not recorded which).

This clone has a single count. The V gene is TRBV7-2, the J gene TRBJ2-7; D may be TRBD2 (6 bases). V lost 1 base to trimming and J lost 7 bases, with 17 bases between them. The length of the CDR3 is 15 residues. Germline V CDR1 and CDR2: SGHTA, FQGNSA. CDR3 DNA: TGTGCCAGCAGCTTAGTCGCGGTTGGCCGGGGGGAGCAGTACTTC. Encoded protein: CASSLVAVGRGEQYF.

This sequence joins TRBV2 and TRBJ2-5; D is perhaps TRBD2 (6 bases). CDR1 and CDR2 from the germline V gene are SNHLY and FYNNEI. This CDR3 region has 14 residues. Trimming took off 6 bases at V and 5 bases at J, with 16 bases between the two ends. CDR3 region: CASSPAGVSETQYF. The CDR3 DNA reads as TGTGCCAGCAGCCCAGCGGGTGTGTCGGAGACCCAGTACTTC. The whole variable domain, remainder taken from reference TRBV2 and TRBJ2-5, is EPEVTQTPSHQVTQMGQEVILRCVPISNHLYFYWYRQILGQKVEFLVSFYNNEISEKSEIFDDQFSVERPDGSNFTLKIRSTKLEDSAMYFCASSPAGVSETQYFGPGTRLLVL.

This clone was seen many times. The V call is TRBV4-1, the J call TRBJ2-1; the match to TRBD1 covers 12 bases. The CDR3 is 15 amino acids. V shed 4 bases, J shed 8 bases, and the junction held 6 bases outside the gene matches. Germline values: CDR1 MGHRA, CDR2 YSYEKL. The CDR3 reads CASSLRDRGRDEQFF. CDR3 bases: TGCGCCAGCAGCCTACGGGACAGGGGGCGGGATGAGCAGTTCTTC.

The V and J genes are TRBV29-1 and TRBJ1-1, with 10 bases lining up with TRBD1. The CDR3 sequence is 15 residues long. CDR1 and CDR2 (germline): SQVTM, ANQGSEA. Trimming took 7 bases from V and 0 from J; bases not matched to a gene: 8. The CDR3 DNA reads TGCAGCGCCAGCCCGACAGGGGGCTTGAACACTGAAGCTTTCTTT. Its translation: CSASPTGGLNTEAFF.

The chain employs TRBV6-2 or TRBV6-3 and TRBJ1-5, with D possibly matching TRBD1 (5 bases). Germline lookup yields CDR1 MNHEY and CDR2 SVGEGT. The CDR3 is 14 amino acids. V lost 2 bases, J lost 7 bases, and 12 bases lay in between. CDR3 in DNA: TGTGCCAGCAGTTACGTTGGGACGAAGCAGCCCCAGCATTTT. Protein product: CASSYVGTKQPQHF.

The genes are TRBV15 and TRBJ2-7, with TRBD2 identical over 9 bases. Germline trimming cut 2 bases from V and 6 bases from J; bases unmatched to any gene: 11. Germline V CDR1 and CDR2: LNHNV, YYDKDF (reference sequence). This CDR3 is built from 16 residues. For the CDR3, the DNA is TGTGCCACCAGCAGATCCATTGCGGGAGGGCCGAGCGAGCAGTACTTC. Translating it yields CATSRSIAGGPSEQYF. The whole variable domain, remainder taken from reference TRBV15 and TRBJ2-7, is DAMVIQNPRYQVTQFGKPVTLSCSQTLNHNVMYWYQQKSSQAPKLLFHYYDKDFNNEADTPDNFQSRRPNTSFCFLDIRSPGLGDTAMYLCATSRSIAGGPSEQYFGPGTRLTVT.

This clone ranks as medium-sized. This specimen includes other DNA sequences encoding the same CDR3. The CDR3 is CASSPPEGETQYF. The CDR3, as DNA: TGTGCCAGCAGCCCCCCTGAGGGAGAGACCCAGTACTTC. The rearrangement uses TRBV12-3 or TRBV12-4 and TRBJ2-5, with TRBD2 as a possible D gene (5 bases). This CDR3 spans 13 amino acids. The germline V and J ends were trimmed by 6 bases and 4 bases, with 12 bases remaining between them.

CDR3 sequence reads: CASSLYDSGYEQYF. CDR3 DNA: TGTGCCAGCAGCTTGTACGACAGCGGCTACGAGCAGTACTTC. This chain joins TRBV5-6 and TRBJ2-7; D is tentatively TRBD1 or TRBD2 (5 bases each). The CDR3 runs 14 residues. Trimming shortened V by 1 base and J by 3 bases, and 11 bases separated the two germline ends. Per the germline V gene, CDR1 is SGHDT and CDR2 is YYEEEE.

The chain uses TRBV6-5 and TRBJ1-1, with TRBD1 as a possible D gene (6 bases). The CDR3 has 13 residues. Germline V lookup: CDR1 MNHEY, CDR2 SVGAGI. Trimming took 6 bases from V and 4 from J, leaving 12 bases between them. CDR3 protein: CASRLQGSTEAFF. The CDR3 nucleotides read TGTGCCAGCAGGCTACAGGGTAGCACTGAAGCTTTCTTT.

In this sample, this clone turned up once. The chain couples TRBV2 to TRBJ2-7; 9 nucleotides align to TRBD1. Germline V lookup: CDR1 SNHLY, CDR2 FYNNEI. V dropped 4 bases and J dropped 2; count of bases not matched to a gene: 9. The CDR3 spans 16 residues. For the CDR3, the DNA is TGTGCCAGCAGTGCCTCCGGGACAGGGAACCCCTACGAGCAGTACTTC. It encodes CASSASGTGNPYEQYF.

The rearrangement uses TRBV4-2 and TRBJ2-3, with 9 bases identical to TRBD1. The V and J ends lost 3 bases and 4 bases, in that order; junction bases with no gene match: 5. The CDR3 has 15 amino acids. Per germline, CDR1 LGHNA and CDR2 YNFKEQ. DNA of the CDR3: TGTGCCAGCAGCCATCCGGGACAGGGCCCAGATACGCAGTATTTT. Translating gives CASSHPGQGPDTQYF.

This clone was observed a handful of times. This chain joins TRBV7-8 and TRBJ2-2; 7 positions agree with TRBD2. The CDR3 is made up of 17 amino acids. Germline CDR1 reads SGHVS; CDR2 reads FQNEAQ. V dropped 5 bases and J dropped 6; count of bases not matched to a gene: 15. This CDR3 reads CASSPRAGESNPGELFF. The CDR3 DNA reads TGTGCCAGCAGCCCCCGGGCGGGGGAGTCGAATCCCGGGGAGCTGTTTTTT.

V and J are TRBV24-1 and TRBJ2-3; D call uncertain. CDR3 length: 14 amino acids. Germline values: CDR1 KGHDR, CDR2 SFDVKD. Trimming pared 4 bases from V and 0 bases from J, leaving 7 bases between. The CDR3 sequence: CATSDPSSTDTQYF. The CDR3 DNA follows: TGTGCCACCAGTGACCCGAGTAGCACAGATACGCAGTATTTT.

V and J are TRBV4-1 and TRBJ2-7, with a possible D match to TRBD2 (6 bases). CDR3 length: 16 amino acids. The V end lost 4 bases, the J end lost 0 bases, and 16 bases lay between the germline ends. Per the germline V gene, CDR1 is MGHRA and CDR2 is YSYEKL. For the CDR3, the DNA is TGCGCCAGCAGCCCATTCGAGACGGGAGCCTCCTACGAGCAGTACTTC. It encodes CASSPFETGASYEQYF.

CDR3 residues: CASSLTSGVQYF. The CDR3 region has the DNA TGTGCCAGCAGCTTAACTAGCGGGGTCCAGTACTTC. V usage is TRBV7-3 and J usage is TRBJ2-5, with 8 bases that match TRBD2. The length of the CDR3 is 12 residues. Germline lookup yields CDR1 SGHTA and CDR2 FQGTGA. J gave up 10 bases and V 0 bases, and 1 base lay outside the gene matches.

The chain recombines TRBV14 with TRBJ2-1; weak D call: TRBD2 (5 bases). Deletions cut 1 base from V and 10 bases from J, with 11 bases between. The germline CDR1 and CDR2 sequences are SGHDN and FVKESK. The CDR3 runs 13 residues. In nucleotides, the CDR3 is TGTGCCAGCAGCCAAGTCAGCCAGCGGGAGCAGTTCTTC. Amino acids: CASSQVSQREQFF. Drawing the rest from reference TRBV14 and TRBJ2-1, the complete variable domain is EAGVTQFPSHSVIEKGQTVTLRCDPISGHDNLYWYRRVMGKEIKFLLHFVKESKQDESGMPNNRFLAERTGGTYSTLKVQPAELEDSGVYFCASSQVSQREQFFGPGTRLTVL.

V usage is TRBV7-6 and J usage is TRBJ2-2; D is undetermined. CDR3 size: 15 residues. The germline V gene encodes CDR1 SGHVS and CDR2 FNYEAQ. V gave up 1 base and J gave up 0 bases, with 6 bases separating them. CDR3 in DNA: TGTGCCAGCAGCTTAGTCGGGTCGAACACCGGGGAGCTGTTTTTT. It yields the protein CASSLVGSNTGELFF.

The CDR3 loop is CASSEEAIGENEQFF. In DNA form, the CDR3 reads TGTGCCAGCAGTGAAGAAGCGATCGGTGAAAATGAGCAGTTCTTC. This chain joins TRBV2 and TRBJ2-1; the D is unclear. Germline V gives CDR1 SNHLY, CDR2 FYNNEI. V lost 1 base to trimming and J lost 7 bases, with 14 bases between them. This CDR3 is built from 15 residues.

V gene TRBV5-5 combines with J gene TRBJ1-6; D not resolved. This CDR3 contains 16 residues. Germline CDR1 reads SGHKS; CDR2 reads YYEKEE (reference sequence). V was clipped by 7 bases and J by 7 bases, with 21 bases between them. This chain's CDR3 is CASRTKAMDANSPLHF. DNA of the CDR3: TGTGCCAGCCGAACTAAAGCCATGGACGCAAATTCACCCCTCCACTTT.

V is TRBV27 and J is TRBJ1-2, with TRBD1 as a possible D gene (6 bases). Germline V CDR1 and CDR2: MNHEY, SMNVEV (reference sequence). Trimming removed 5 bases at V and 7 bases at J, with 17 bases between. CDR3 length equals 14 residues. CDR3 nucleotide sequence: TGTGCCAGCAGTCCCTTCACAGGGTATCTTGGCTACACCTTC. Encoded protein: CASSPFTGYLGYTF.

This chain links TRBV5-1 with TRBJ2-5; 9 bases match TRBD2. After removal of 6 bases from V and 3 bases from J, the junction contained 9 bases not matched to a gene. The CDR3 is 15 residues long. The germline gives CDR1 SGHRS, CDR2 YFSETQ. Here the CDR3 reads CASTSVAGEEETQYF. CDR3 DNA sequence: TGCGCCAGCACTTCGGTAGCGGGAGAGGAAGAGACCCAGTACTTC.

The rearrangement uses TRBV2 and TRBJ1-2, with TRBD1 identical over 9 bases. The germline V gene has CDR1 SNHLY and CDR2 FYNNEI. The CDR3 loop spans 15 amino acids. The V gene end was trimmed by 3 bases and the J gene end by 7 bases; junction bases not matched to a gene: 9. CDR3 sequence (DNA): TGTGCCAGCAGTGATAGCGACAGGGGGTTGGGTGGCTACACCTTC. It yields the protein CASSDSDRGLGGYTF.

The gene calls are TRBV18 and TRBJ2-5, with D uncertain. This CDR3 is 13 amino acids long. The germline V gene has CDR1 KGHSH and CDR2 LQKENI. The V end lost 5 bases, the J end lost 6 bases, and 13 bases lay between the germline ends. The CDR3 protein is CASSVTGVKTQYF. CDR3 sequence (DNA): TGTGCCAGCTCAGTCACTGGAGTAAAGACCCAGTACTTC.

The chain joins TRBV25-1 to TRBJ2-1, with 9 bases fitting TRBD2. Germline V gene sequence: CDR1 MGHDK, CDR2 SYGVNS. V was clipped by 2 bases and J by 10 bases; unmatched bases: 6. CDR3 length equals 14 residues. The CDR3: CASSETGLAWEQFF. DNA of the CDR3: TGTGCCAGCAGTGAAACGGGACTAGCATGGGAGCAGTTCTTC.

This chain uses TRBV3-1 (or the pseudogene TRBV3-2) with TRBJ2-2, with no clear D. Trimming pared 4 bases from V and 3 bases from J, leaving 6 bases between. Germline V gene data show CDR1 as LGHDT and CDR2 as YNNKEL (reference sequence). CDR3 length: 13 residues. The CDR3 loop reads CASSRRDTGELFF. Written as DNA, the CDR3 is TGTGCCAGCAGCCGGCGTGACACCGGGGAGCTGTTTTTT.

This chain joins TRBV25-1 and TRBJ1-3, with D unresolved. Trimming removed 7 bases at V and 2 bases at J, with 15 bases between. CDR3 length: 15 residues. CDR1 and CDR2 (germline): MGHDK, SYGVNS. The CDR3 loop is CASTVNTLPGNTIYF. The CDR3 coding sequence is TGTGCCAGCACCGTTAATACTCTTCCTGGAAACACCATATATTTT.

The chain is built from TRBV7-9 and TRBJ2-7; D is perhaps TRBD1 or TRBD2 (5 bases each). The V and J ends lost 5 bases and 0 bases respectively, with 17 bases between them. CDR1 is SEHNR, CDR2 FQNEAQ, per germline (reference sequence). The CDR3 consists of 16 residues. CDR3 in DNA: TGTGCCAGCAGCGAGGGGTGGGGCACCTCCTCCTACGAGCAGTACTTC. This sequence encodes CASSEGWGTSSYEQYF.

V gene TRBV11-3 combines with J gene TRBJ2-4; 11 bases line up with TRBD2. Germline V CDR1 and CDR2: SGHNT, YENEEA. This CDR3 spans 17 amino acids. V was clipped by 5 bases and J by 0 bases; unmatched bases: 6. The CDR3 nucleotides are TGTGCCAGCAGCCCCCTAGCGGGAGGTTTAGCCAAAAACATTCAGTACTTC. It specifies CASSPLAGGLAKNIQYF.

The chain links TRBV10-3 to TRBJ2-7; 9 bases fit TRBD1. Germline V CDR1 and CDR2: ENHRY, SYGVKD. Germline trimming cut 5 bases from V and 5 bases from J; bases unmatched to any gene: 4. This CDR3 region has 13 residues. The CDR3 sequence: CAISWDRVDEQYF. The CDR3 DNA reads TGTGCCATCAGTTGGGACAGGGTCGACGAGCAGTACTTC.

The J gene is TRBJ2-3, the V gene TRBV19, with 8 bases fitting TRBD1. This CDR3 is built from 15 residues. CDR1 LNHDA and CDR2 SQIVND come from the germline V gene (reference sequence). Trimming cost V 4 bases and J 3 bases; bases outside gene matches: 6. CDR3 protein: CASSRGQGATDTQYF. CDR3 bases: TGTGCCAGTAGTAGGGGTCAGGGGGCTACAGATACGCAGTATTTT.

The V and J genes are TRBV4-1 and TRBJ2-2; the D is unclear. This CDR3 region has 13 residues. Trimming stripped 1 base from V and 6 bases from J, with 6 bases between. Germline CDR1 MGHRA, CDR2 YSYEKL. CDR3 in DNA: TGCGCCAGCAGCCAAGTGGCAGCCGGGGAGCTGTTTTTT. It is translated as CASSQVAAGELFF.

DNA for the CDR3: TGTGCTAGTGGCCTGGGCGGGGCCGCAGGGGGCAATCAGCCCCAGCATTTT. Translated, it gives CASGLGGAAGGNQPQHF. The V call is TRBV12-5, the J call TRBJ1-5; the D gene is possibly TRBD1 (6 bases). CDR1 LGHNT and CDR2 FRNRAP come from the germline V gene. Trimming left V 6 bases short and J 2 bases short, with 20 bases between. The CDR3 consists of 17 residues.